This TCR beta chain originates from a study of cytomegalovirus exposure and HLA in healthy donors. About the study: The approximately 110 validation repertoires used a platform that matched the one used for the 600 to 700 first-cohort repertoires, as a later analysis reported. Findings and limits, study-wide: The investigators catalogued 150 or so TCR beta chains as cytomegalovirus-associated. The classifier reportedly diagnosed cytomegalovirus status with high sensitivity and specificity.

The protocol was immunoSEQ multiplex PCR, while the TCRdb copy is restricted to in-frame clones and leaves out a portion. The repertoire holds approximately 160,000 clones, with roughly nine tenths as singletons. Concerning this clone itself: What it binds is unknown.

This receptor was identified in a woman aged 18 to 35 in good health and CMV-seropositive. What was sequenced was PBMCs.

The CDR3 DNA is TGTGCCAGCAGTTACATCCGCTACGAGCAGTACTTC. Translating gives CASSYIRYEQYF. V usage is TRBV6-6 and J usage is TRBJ2-7; no reliable D call. The V gene's germline CDR1 is MNHNY and CDR2 SVGAGI (reference sequence). The CDR3 length is 12 residues. V lost 2 bases to trimming and J lost 3 bases, with 5 bases between them.